The rows below give T cell receptor beta chains drawn from one sample of a study of monozygotic twins with inflammatory bowel disease. TCRdb reprocessed the 5' RACE reads and reports one entry per CDR3 protein, with no DNA. The repertoire table contains 80,000 or so distinct CDR3 sequences. Sequenced sample: blood. Every receptor here comes from a human donor with ulcerative colitis or Crohn's disease, or a healthy co-twin of an affected twin (not recorded which). The CDR3 runs from the conserved cysteine through the conserved F or W.

j_call | v_call | cdr3_aa
TRBJ1-1 | TRBV6-1 | CASRVSRGAPTEAFF
TRBJ2-7 | TRBV11-2 | CASSLGRTGIEQYF
TRBJ2-1 | TRBV7-9 | CASSLASDGEQFF
TRBJ2-2 | TRBV7-9 | CASSRTGTANTGELFF
TRBJ1-5 | TRBV18 | CASSPHGGALSGNQPQHF
TRBJ2-5 | TRBV5-1 | CASSLSGRGETQYF
TRBJ1-2 | TRBV5-1 | CASGLDRANYGYTF
TRBJ1-1 | TRBV12-3/TRBV12-4 | CASSWDRRGTEAFF
TRBJ1-1 | TRBV3-1 | CASSQVFRDEAFF
TRBJ1-6 | TRBV7-9 | CASSLELANSPLHF
TRBJ2-1 | TRBV11-2 | CASSPRLPGTGKDEQFF
TRBJ2-3 | TRBV20-1 | CSALRGGTDTQYF
TRBJ1-4 | TRBV20-1 | CSAPLTGGEKLFF
TRBJ1-1 | TRBV7-9 | CASSLDSPNTEAFF
TRBJ2-3 | TRBV7-9 | CASSKATSTDTQYF
TRBJ2-1 | TRBV5-1 | CASREGTGVVGEQFF
TRBJ2-7 | TRBV5-6 | CASSSTSGYEQYF
TRBJ2-1 | TRBV20-1 | CLSPRGTGPTNEQFF
TRBJ2-1 | TRBV20-1 | CSARGGDSRLNEQFF
TRBJ1-1 | TRBV27 | CASSVTGTPEAFF
TRBJ2-7 | TRBV29-1 | CSVSVTASSYEQYF
TRBJ1-6 | TRBV13 | CASRVGTGNSPLHF
TRBJ2-5 | TRBV5-6 | CASSPNGQTTKETQYF
TRBJ2-1 | TRBV5-6 | CASSLGVPRDRGGNEQFF
TRBJ2-5 | TRBV12-3/TRBV12-4 | CASRGNGLETQYF
TRBJ2-3 | TRBV9 | CASSTTGSTDTQYF
TRBJ1-4 | TRBV5-1 | CASSSTPGHQDEKLFF
TRBJ2-7 | TRBV6-2/TRBV6-3 | CASSRLATSYEQYF
TRBJ2-3 | TRBV7-3 | CASSLTSGKDTQYF
TRBJ2-1 | TRBV29-1 | CSARRSPRGNNEQFF
TRBJ1-2 | TRBV29-1 | CRDDSNYGYTF
TRBJ2-3 | TRBV20-1 | CSARVAFFTFSETTSTDTQYF
TRBJ2-2 | TRBV4-1 | CASSQAVTGVTGELFF
TRBJ2-1 | TRBV6-1 | CASSPGRNVNEQFF
TRBJ2-3 | TRBV29-1 | CSVETGGSDTQYF
TRBJ1-2 | TRBV29-1 | CSVEGRLSYTF
TRBJ2-5 | TRBV5-1 | CASSLAWGTGNKETQYF
TRBJ2-7 | TRBV4-2 | CASSSRHEQYF
TRBJ2-3 | TRBV5-5 | CASSLPGDTQYF
TRBJ2-2 | TRBV5-1 | CASRMGNTGELFF
TRBJ2-1 | TRBV5-1 | CASSRDRTHEQFF
TRBJ1-3 | TRBV12-3/TRBV12-4 | CASSSNRDYSGNTIYF